This T cell receptor beta chain was profiled in a study of shared clonotypes between healthy human individuals. Regarding the study as a whole: Clonotypes shared by all four donors outscored non-shared clonotypes in generation probability. Among donors, clonotype sharing was expected to be affected by sequencing depth.

The authors divided CD4+ cells into CD45RA+ naive and CD45RA-negative memory subsets. Remarks on this clone: What it binds is not known.

The material for each subset, its genomic DNA, was split evenly across several immunoSEQ plates. Only in-frame clones appear in the TCRdb table, and some are missing; sequencing was by immunoSEQ multiplex PCR. In the table there are roughly 1,500,000 clones, under 99% of which are singletons. With V trimmed by 5 bases and J by 3 bases, 4 bases remained unmatched. The CDR3 spans 15 residues. Germline V gene lookup returns CDR1 MDHEN and CDR2 SYDVKM. This TCR was recovered from a man aged 25-45 years in good health. Sequencing input: naive CD4+ T cells sorted from blood. Subset reported: CD45RA+ positively selected. This sequence joins TRBV28 and TRBJ2-7; 13 bases align to TRBD2. The CDR3: CASSIRLAGGYEQYF. CDR3 sequence (DNA): TGTGCCAGCAGTATTCGACTAGCGGGAGGCTACGAGCAGTACTTC.